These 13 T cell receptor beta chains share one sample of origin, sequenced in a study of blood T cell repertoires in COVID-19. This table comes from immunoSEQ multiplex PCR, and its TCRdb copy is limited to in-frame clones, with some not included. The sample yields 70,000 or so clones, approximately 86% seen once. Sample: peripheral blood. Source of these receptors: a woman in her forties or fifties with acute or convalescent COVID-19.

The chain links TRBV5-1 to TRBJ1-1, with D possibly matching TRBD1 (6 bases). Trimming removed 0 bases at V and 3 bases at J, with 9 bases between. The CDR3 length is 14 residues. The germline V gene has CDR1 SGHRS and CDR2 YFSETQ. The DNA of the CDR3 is TGCGCCAGCAGCTTGGCAGGGGATGACACTGAAGCTTTCTTT. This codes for CASSLAGDDTEAFF. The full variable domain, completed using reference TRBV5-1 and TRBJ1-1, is KAGVTQTPRYLIKTRGQQVTLSCSPISGHRSVSWYQQTPGQGLQFLFEYFSETQRNKGNFPGRFSGRQFSNSRSEMNVSTLELGDSALYLCASSLAGDDTEAFFGQGTRLTVV.

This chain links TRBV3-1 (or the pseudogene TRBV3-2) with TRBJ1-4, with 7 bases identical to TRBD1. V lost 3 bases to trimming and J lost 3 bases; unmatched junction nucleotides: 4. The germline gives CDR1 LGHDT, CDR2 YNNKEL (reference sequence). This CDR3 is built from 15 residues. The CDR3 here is CASSHRQGANEKLFF. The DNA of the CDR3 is TGTGCCAGCAGCCACAGACAGGGTGCTAATGAAAAACTGTTTTTT.

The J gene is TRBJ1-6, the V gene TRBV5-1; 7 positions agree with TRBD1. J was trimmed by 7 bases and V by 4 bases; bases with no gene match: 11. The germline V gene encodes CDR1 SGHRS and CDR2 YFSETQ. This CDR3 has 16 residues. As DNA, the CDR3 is TGCGCCAGCAGCCCCGGACAGGTCGCAGGAAATTCACCCCTCCACTTT. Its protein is CASSPGQVAGNSPLHF.

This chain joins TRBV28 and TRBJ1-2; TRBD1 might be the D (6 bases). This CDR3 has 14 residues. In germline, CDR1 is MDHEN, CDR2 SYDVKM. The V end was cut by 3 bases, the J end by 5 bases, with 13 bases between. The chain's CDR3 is CASSFYDRLYGYTF. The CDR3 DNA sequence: TGTGCCAGCAGTTTTTACGACAGGCTATATGGCTACACCTTC.

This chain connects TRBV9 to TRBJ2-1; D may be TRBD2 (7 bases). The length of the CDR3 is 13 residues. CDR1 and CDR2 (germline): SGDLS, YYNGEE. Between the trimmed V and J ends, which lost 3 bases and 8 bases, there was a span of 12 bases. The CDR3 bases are TGTGCCAGCAGCGAGCCGGGGGGCCATGAGCAGTTCTTC. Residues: CASSEPGGHEQFF.

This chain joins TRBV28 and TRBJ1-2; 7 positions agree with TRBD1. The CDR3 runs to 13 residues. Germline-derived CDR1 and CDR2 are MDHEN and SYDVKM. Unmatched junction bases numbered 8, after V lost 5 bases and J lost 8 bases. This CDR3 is CASSTQTGYGYTF. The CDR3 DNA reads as TGTGCCAGCAGTACCCAGACAGGGTACGGCTACACCTTC.

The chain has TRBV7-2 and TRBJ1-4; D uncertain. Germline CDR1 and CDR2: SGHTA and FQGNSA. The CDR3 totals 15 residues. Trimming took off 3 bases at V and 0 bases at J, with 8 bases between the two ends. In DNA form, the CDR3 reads TGTGCCAGCAGCTTGACGCGGGCAACTAATGAAAAACTGTTTTTT. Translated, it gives CASSLTRATNEKLFF.

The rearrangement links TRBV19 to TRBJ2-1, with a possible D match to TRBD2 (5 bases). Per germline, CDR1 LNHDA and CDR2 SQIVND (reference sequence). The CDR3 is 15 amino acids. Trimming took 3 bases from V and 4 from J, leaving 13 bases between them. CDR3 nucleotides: TGTGCCAGTAGTATCGGACTGAACGAGTACAATGAGCAGTTCTTC. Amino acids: CASSIGLNEYNEQFF.

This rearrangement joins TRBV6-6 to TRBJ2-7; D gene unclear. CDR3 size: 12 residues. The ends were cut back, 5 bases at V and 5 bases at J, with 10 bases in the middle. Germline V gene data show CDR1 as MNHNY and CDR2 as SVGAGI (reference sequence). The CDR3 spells CASSPQKNEQYF. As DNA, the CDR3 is TGTGCCAGCAGTCCGCAGAAGAACGAGCAGTACTTC.

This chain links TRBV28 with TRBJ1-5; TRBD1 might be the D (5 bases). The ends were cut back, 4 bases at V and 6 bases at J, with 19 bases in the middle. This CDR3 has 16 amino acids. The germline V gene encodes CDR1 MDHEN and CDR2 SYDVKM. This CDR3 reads CASSSQLQGSGQPQHF. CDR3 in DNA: TGTGCCAGCAGTTCCCAACTCCAGGGATCCGGTCAGCCCCAGCATTTT.

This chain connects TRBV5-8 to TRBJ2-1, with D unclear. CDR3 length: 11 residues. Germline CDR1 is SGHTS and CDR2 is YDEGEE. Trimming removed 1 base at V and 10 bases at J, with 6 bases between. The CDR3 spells CASSLSGEQFF. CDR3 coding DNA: TGTGCCAGCAGCTTGTCAGGAGAGCAGTTCTTC.

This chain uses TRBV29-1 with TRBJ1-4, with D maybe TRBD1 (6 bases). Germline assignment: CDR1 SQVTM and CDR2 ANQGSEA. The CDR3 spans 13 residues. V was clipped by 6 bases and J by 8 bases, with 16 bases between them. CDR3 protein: CSVSGHEGEKLFF. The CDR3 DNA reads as TGCAGCGTGTCGGGACATGAAGGGGAAAAACTGTTTTTT. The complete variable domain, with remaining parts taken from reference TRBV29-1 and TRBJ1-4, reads SAVISQKPSRDICQRGTSLTIQCQVDSQVTMMFWYRQQPGQSLTLIATANQGSEATYESGFVIDKFPISRPNLTFSTLTVSNMSPEDSSIYLCSVSGHEGEKLFFGSGTQLSVL.

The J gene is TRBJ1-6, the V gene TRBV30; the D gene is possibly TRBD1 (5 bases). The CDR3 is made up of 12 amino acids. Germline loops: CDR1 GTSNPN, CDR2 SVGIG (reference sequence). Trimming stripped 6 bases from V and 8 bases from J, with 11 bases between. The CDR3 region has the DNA TGTGCCTGCAGTACAGGTTATTCACCCCTCCACTTT. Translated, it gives CACSTGYSPLHF.